A single sample is the source of the 24 T cell receptor beta chains below, sequenced in a study of cytomegalovirus exposure and HLA in healthy donors. 60 Vbeta and 13 Jbeta primers were used in PCR. The data were produced by immunoSEQ multiplex PCR, yet TCRdb's version contains in-frame clones alone and is incomplete. The sample lists roughly 180,000 clones, around four fifths occurring once. Input material: PBMCs. Receptors originate from a man aged 25-45 years in good health and CMV-seronegative.

This rearrangement joins TRBV7-2 to TRBJ2-7; 14 bases are a match to TRBD2. The ends lost 4 bases at V and 5 bases at J; junction bases unmatched: 7. This CDR3 region has 16 residues. CDR1 is SGHTA and CDR2 is FQGNSA in the germline V gene. CDR3 sequence reads: CASSSFPGLAGDEQYF. The CDR3 DNA reads TGTGCCAGCAGCTCCTTTCCGGGACTAGCGGGAGACGAGCAGTACTTC. Drawing the rest from reference TRBV7-2 and TRBJ2-7, the complete variable domain is GAGVSQSPSNKVTEKGKDVELRCDPISGHTALYWYRQSLGQGLEFLIYFQGNSAPDKSGLPSDRFSAERTGGSVSTLTIQRTQQEDSAVYLCASSSFPGLAGDEQYFGPGTRLTVT.

Comment on this clone: Additional DNA sequences in this sample encode the identical CDR3. V and J are TRBV7-8 and TRBJ1-2; no firm D call. Germline CDR1 and CDR2: SGHVS and FQNEAQ. The CDR3 is made up of 12 amino acids. Trimming pared 1 base from V and 8 bases from J, leaving 8 bases between. The CDR3 sequence: CASSLGQTGYTF. The CDR3 nucleotides are TGTGCCAGCAGCTTAGGACAAACGGGCTACACCTTC.

The CDR3 DNA reads TGTGCCAGCAGCTTGGACAGGGCTTATGGCTACACCTTC. This encodes CASSLDRAYGYTF. The chain has TRBV5-4 and TRBJ1-2; tentatively, D is TRBD1 (6 bases). Per germline, CDR1 SGHNT and CDR2 YYREEE (reference sequence). The CDR3 spans 13 residues. V lost 0 bases and J 5 bases, leaving 8 bases between the germline ends.

The gene calls are TRBV2 and TRBJ2-2; TRBD2 aligns across 8 bases. V was pared by 10 bases and J by 0 bases, with 4 bases of the junction left unmatched. Germline V gene lookup returns CDR1 SNHLY and CDR2 FYNNEI. The CDR3 runs to 14 residues. The CDR3 nucleotides are TGTGCCATCGGACTAGCAGCGAACACCGGGGAGCTGTTTTTT. It yields the protein CAIGLAANTGELFF.

J is TRBJ2-2 and V is TRBV10-3; TRBD1 matches at 10 bases. Germline CDR1 ENHRY, CDR2 SYGVKD. V gave up 3 bases and J gave up 4 bases; unmatched junction bases: 2. The CDR3 extends over 15 amino acids. The CDR3 bases are TGTGCCATCAGTGATCGGACAGGGGGCACCGGGGAGCTGTTTTTT. Its translation is CAISDRTGGTGELFF.

The genes are TRBV18 and TRBJ2-5; perhaps TRBD1 as D (5 bases). The CDR3 is 14 amino acids. V lost 3 bases to trimming and J lost 3 bases, with 11 bases between them. Per germline, CDR1 KGHSH and CDR2 LQKENI. CDR3 sequence: CASSPKTEEETQYF. The CDR3 region has the DNA TGTGCCAGCTCACCTAAGACAGAAGAAGAGACCCAGTACTTC.

The V and J genes are TRBV28 and TRBJ1-1, with D perhaps TRBD1 (5 bases). Deletions cut 1 base from V and 5 bases from J, with 11 bases between. Germline values: CDR1 MDHEN, CDR2 SYDVKM. This CDR3 has 14 amino acids. The CDR3 protein is CASSLSGTYTEAFF. The CDR3 bases are TGTGCCAGCAGTTTATCCGGGACTTATACTGAAGCTTTCTTT.

CDR3 DNA: TGTGCCAGTAGTACCCCCGGACAGAGTTGGTATGGCTACACCTTC. Its protein product is CASSTPGQSWYGYTF. The chain recombines TRBV19 with TRBJ1-2, with D possibly matching TRBD1 (6 bases). The CDR3 runs 15 residues. V lost 4 bases and J 5 bases, leaving 17 bases between the germline ends. Germline-derived CDR1 and CDR2 are LNHDA and SQIVND (reference sequence).

This clone showed up just once. The chain recombines TRBV7-2 with TRBJ1-5, with 10 bases that match TRBD1. The CDR3 has 18 residues. Germline CDR1 reads SGHTA; CDR2 reads FQGNSA. With 5 bases clipped from V and 6 bases from J, the junction kept 16 bases outside the gene matches. CDR3 nucleotide sequence: TGTGCCAGCAGCCTAGGACAGGGGGAGAAAGGTAGGAGTCAGCCCCAGCATTTT. Translating it yields CASSLGQGEKGRSQPQHF.

This chain connects TRBV18 to TRBJ1-5, with a tentative D call TRBD1 (5 bases). CDR1 KGHSH and CDR2 LQKENI come from the germline V gene. Trimming pared 4 bases from V and 3 bases from J, leaving 13 bases between. CDR3 length: 15 amino acids. The DNA for the CDR3 is TGTGCCAGCTCACAGGGGAATAGTTTCAATCAGCCCCAGCATTTT. It codes for CASSQGNSFNQPQHF.

This chain connects TRBV29-1 to TRBJ1-1; D is uncertain. CDR3 length equals 13 residues. Trimming pared 0 bases from V and 0 bases from J, leaving 5 bases between. The V gene's germline CDR1 is SQVTM and CDR2 ANQGSEA. The CDR3 nucleotides are TGCAGCGTTGAAGACAGGCTGAACACTGAAGCTTTCTTT. This sequence encodes CSVEDRLNTEAFF.

The V call is TRBV20-1, the J call TRBJ2-5, with D unresolved. This CDR3 is built from 10 residues. From germline, CDR1 is DFQATT and CDR2 SNEGSKA (reference sequence). V lost 5 bases and J lost 5, with 6 bases in between. CDR3 nucleotide sequence: TGCAGTGCTCGCCGGGAGACCCAGTACTTC. This encodes CSARRETQYF.

The genes are TRBV7-9 and TRBJ2-7, with D hard to call. Trimming stripped 8 bases from V and 6 bases from J, with 29 bases between. The CDR3 loop spans 17 amino acids. CDR1 is SEHNR and CDR2 is FQNEAQ in the germline V gene (reference sequence). In DNA, the CDR3 is TGTGCCAGCTCTTATGGGTCGGGTTCTAAACCACCTAGCGAGCAGTACTTC. Protein product: CASSYGSGSKPPSEQYF.

The V call is TRBV7-8, the J call TRBJ1-5; D is possibly TRBD1 (5 bases). The length of the CDR3 is 17 residues. The germline gives CDR1 SGHVS, CDR2 FQNEAQ. V gave up 1 base and J gave up 2 bases, with 15 bases separating them. Written as DNA, the CDR3 is TGTGCCAGCAGCTTAGACCGGGGGTCAGAAGGCAATCAGCCCCAGCATTTT. Its translation is CASSLDRGSEGNQPQHF.

J is TRBJ2-7 and V is TRBV4-1; maybe TRBD2 (6 bases). Looked up from germline, CDR1 is MGHRA and CDR2 is YSYEKL. CDR3 length: 13 residues. Trimming pared 4 bases from V and 3 bases from J, leaving 10 bases between. CDR3: CASSLREFYEQYF. In DNA, the CDR3 is TGCGCCAGCAGCCTACGGGAGTTCTACGAGCAGTACTTC.

Turning to this clone: An end of the junction differs from the germline gene, which may be a read error. The chain is built from TRBV11-2 and TRBJ2-7; 10 positions match TRBD1. The CDR3 is 14 residues long. Germline CDR1 and CDR2: SGHAT and FQNNGV. CDR3 bases: TGCGCCAGCAGCCAGGGACAGGGGTCCTACGAGCAGTACTTC. Translation: CASSQGQGSYEQYF. The full variable domain, rest sourced from reference TRBV11-2 and TRBJ2-7, is EAGVAQSPRYKIIEKRQSVAFWCNPISGHATLYWYQQILGQGPKLLIQFQNNGVVDDSQLPKDRFSAERLKGVDSTLKIQPAKLEDSAVYLCASSQGQGSYEQYFGPGTRLTVT.

The V gene is TRBV12-5, the J gene TRBJ2-5, with D hard to call. Trimming removed 0 bases from V and 3 bases from J, with 5 bases in between. Per germline, CDR1 LGHNT and CDR2 FRNRAP. The CDR3 sequence is 13 residues long. In nucleotides, the CDR3 is TGTGCTAGTGGTTTGGTATTAGAAGAGACCCAGTACTTC. Translating it yields CASGLVLEETQYF.

V gene TRBV9 combines with J gene TRBJ2-7; TRBD1 matches 8 bases. V lost 1 base, J lost 3 bases, and 6 bases stayed unmatched. This CDR3 spans 15 amino acids. CDR1 is SGDLS and CDR2 is YYNGEE in the germline V gene. DNA of the CDR3: TGTGCCAGCAGCGTATTTGGACAGGGAGGCTACGAGCAGTACTTC. This encodes CASSVFGQGGYEQYF.

J is TRBJ2-4 and V is TRBV2; weak D call: TRBD2 (5 bases). CDR3 length: 15 residues. Between the trimmed V and J ends, which lost 7 bases and 1 base, there was a span of 14 bases. Germline V gene lookup returns CDR1 SNHLY and CDR2 FYNNEI. The CDR3 here is CASMGDQSAKNIQYF. Written as DNA, the CDR3 is TGTGCCAGCATGGGAGATCAGTCGGCCAAAAACATTCAGTACTTC.

The V gene is TRBV9, the J gene TRBJ1-2; D is undetermined. CDR1 is SGDLS, CDR2 YYNGEE, per germline. V was cut by 3 bases and J by 4 bases, with 7 bases left in between. This CDR3 comprises 12 residues. CDR3 DNA: TGTGCCAGCAGCGGTCTTCCCTATGGCTACACCTTC. It yields the protein CASSGLPYGYTF. Supplemented by reference TRBV9 and TRBJ1-2, the full variable domain reads DSGVTQTPKHLITATGQRVTLRCSPRSGDLSVYWYQQSLDQGLQFLIQYYNGEERAKGNILERFSAQQFPDLHSELNLSSLELGDSALYFCASSGLPYGYTFGSGTRLTVV.

The rearrangement links TRBV7-6 to TRBJ1-6, with D possibly TRBD1 on 5 matching bases. Germline V gene data show CDR1 as SGHVS and CDR2 as FNYEAQ. Trimming pared 2 bases from V and 5 bases from J, leaving 7 bases between. There are 14 residues in the CDR3. CDR3 sequence (DNA): TGTGCCAGCAGCTTACAGGGTGATAATTCACCCCTCCACTTT. It yields the protein CASSLQGDNSPLHF.

The chain is built from TRBV7-6 and TRBJ2-2; weak D call: TRBD2 (7 bases). CDR3 size: 15 residues. Germline CDR1 is SGHVS and CDR2 is FNYEAQ. Trimming shortened V by 2 bases and J by 5 bases, and 12 bases separated the two germline ends. CDR3 loop: CASSLSGGATGELFF. The CDR3 DNA follows: TGTGCCAGCAGCTTAAGTGGGGGGGCAACCGGGGAGCTGTTTTTT.

The chain couples TRBV6-6 to TRBJ2-3, with D possibly being TRBD1 (6 bases). Germline V gives CDR1 MNHNY, CDR2 SVGAGI (reference sequence). Deletions cut 7 bases from V and 2 bases from J, with 13 bases between. The CDR3 runs 14 residues. The CDR3 loop reads CASTLDRSTDTQYF. CDR3 DNA sequence: TGTGCCAGCACCCTGGACAGATCCACAGATACGCAGTATTTT.

This clone has more than one count but fewer than ten. The same CDR3 arises from other DNA sequences in this sample as well. The rearrangement links TRBV2 to TRBJ2-7; 11 nucleotides line up with TRBD2. V lost 6 bases to trimming and J lost 0 bases; unmatched junction nucleotides: 1. The CDR3 length is 14 residues. Germline V gene data show CDR1 as SNHLY and CDR2 as FYNNEI. The CDR3 here is CASRTSGASYEQYF. The CDR3 DNA is TGTGCCAGCAGGACTAGCGGGGCCTCCTACGAGCAGTACTTC.